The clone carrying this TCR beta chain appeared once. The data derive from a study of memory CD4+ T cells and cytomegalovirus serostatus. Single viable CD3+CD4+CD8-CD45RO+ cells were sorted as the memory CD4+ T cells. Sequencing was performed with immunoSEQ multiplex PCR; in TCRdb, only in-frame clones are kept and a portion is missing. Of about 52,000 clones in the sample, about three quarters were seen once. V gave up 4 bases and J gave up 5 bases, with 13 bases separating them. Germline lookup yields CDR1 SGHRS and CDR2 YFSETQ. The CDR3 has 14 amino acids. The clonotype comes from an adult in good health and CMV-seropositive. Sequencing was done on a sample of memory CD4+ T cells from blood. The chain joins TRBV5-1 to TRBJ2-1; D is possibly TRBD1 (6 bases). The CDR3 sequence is CASSPSRQDNEQFF. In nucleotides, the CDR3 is TGCGCCAGCAGCCCATCCCGACAGGACAATGAGCAGTTCTTC. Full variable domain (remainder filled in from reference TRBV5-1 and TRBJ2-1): KAGVTQTPRYLIKTRGQQVTLSCSPISGHRSVSWYQQTPGQGLQFLFEYFSETQRNKGNFPGRFSGRQFSNSRSEMNVSTLELGDSALYLCASSPSRQDNEQFFGPGTRLTVL.